The rows below give T cell receptor beta chains drawn from one sample of a study of post-analysis software for immune sequencing data. Each CDR3 protein is one row after TCRdb ran MiXCR on the PCR reads. The top ten hold 1.5% of the sample, which has 170,000 or so distinct CDR3 sequences, approximately 30% seen once. The sample was blood. These receptors were taken from a girl aged 10-17 years with multiple sclerosis. The CDR3 runs from the conserved cysteine through the conserved F or W. The D gene is left open where the match is weak. Some rows have no size entry. The others give once, few or many, or a class for an expanded clone.

>TRBD1|TRBJ2-5|.|TRBV13
CASSNTGGWGETQYF
TGTGCCAGCAGCAATACAGGGGGCTGGGGAGAGACCCAGTACTTC
>TRBD2|TRBJ2-3|.|TRBV12-3/TRBV12-4
CASSPGGHLTDTQYF
TGTGCCAGCAGCCCGGGGGGGCACCTAACAGATACGCAGTATTTT
>TRBD1|TRBJ2-7|.|TRBV12-3/TRBV12-4
CASRKTGGRTYEQYF
TGTGCCAGCAGAAAGACAGGGGGGCGTACCTACGAGCAGTACTTC
>TRBD1|TRBJ1-5|few|TRBV6-1
CASSAQGGSSNQPQHF
TGTGCCAGCAGTGCCCAGGGGGGTTCCAGCAATCAGCCCCAGCATTTT
>.|TRBJ1-2|many|TRBV4-1
CASSPHPTGWQDGYTF
TGCGCCAGCAGCCCCCATCCCACCGGGTGGCAGGATGGCTACACCTTC
>.|TRBJ2-7|few|TRBV4-2
CASSQDLGAVYEQYF
TGTGCCAGCAGCCAAGATCTGGGGGCAGTCTACGAGCAGTACTTC
>.|TRBJ2-5|many|TRBV5-4
CASKRGGQETQYF
TGTGCCAGCAAAAGGGGGGGGCAAGAGACCCAGTACTTC
>TRBD1|TRBJ2-1|.|TRBV6-1
CASSHEGGTGAYNERFF
TGTGCCAGCTCCCACGAGGGGGGGACAGGGGCCTACAATGAGCGGTTCTTC
>.|TRBJ1-2|many|TRBV12-3/TRBV12-4
CASSLRDSNGYTF
TGTGCCAGCAGTTTAAGGGATAGCAATGGCTACACCTTC
>.|TRBJ1-5|.|TRBV19
CVSSIGQITNQPQHF
TGTGTCAGTAGTATTGGGCAGATAACCAATCAGCCCCAGCATTTT
>.|TRBJ2-3|once|TRBV12-3/TRBV12-4
CASSFTSGPGNTDTEYF
TGTGCCAGCAGTTTCACCAGCGGGCCCGGAAACACAGATACGGAGTATTTT
>.|TRBJ2-2|many|TRBV9
CASSAAVRPNTGELFF
TGTGCCAGCAGCGCTGCAGTGCGCCCCAACACCGGGGAGCTGTTTTTT
>.|TRBJ1-1|few|TRBV18
CASSREQGGNTEAFF
TGTGCCAGCTCACGGGAACAGGGCGGGAACACTGAAGCTTTCTTT
>.|TRBJ1-5|.|TRBV7-2
CASSLTGARPQPQHF
TGTGCCAGCAGCTTAACCGGGGCCCGCCCTCAGCCCCAGCATTTT
>.|TRBJ2-1|many|TRBV29-1
CSTGLLSNEQFF
TGCAGCACCGGATTACTTTCCAATGAGCAGTTCTTC
>TRBD2|TRBJ2-5|.|TRBV12-3/TRBV12-4
CASRVLAGGPQTQYF
TGTGCCAGCAGGGTTCTAGCGGGGGGGCCTCAGACCCAGTACTTC
>TRBD1|TRBJ1-5|few|TRBV10-3
CATAPGQIMEQPQHF
TGTGCCACGGCGCCGGGACAGATAATGGAACAGCCCCAGCATTTT
>TRBD1|TRBJ2-2|few|TRBV29-1
CSATGDTGELFF
TGCAGCGCAACAGGGGACACCGGGGAGCTGTTTTTT
>.|TRBJ2-5|many|TRBV5-6
CASSSGSTKETQYF
TGTGCCAGCAGCTCCGGGTCCACAAAGGAGACCCAGTACTTC
>.|TRBJ1-5|few|TRBV10-3
CAISEGPTRGNQPQHF
TGTGCCATCAGTGAGGGGCCGACCAGAGGTAATCAGCCCCAGCATTTT
>.|TRBJ2-5|few|TRBV29-1
CNVEGTEEGETQYF
TGCAACGTTGAAGGTACAGAGGAAGGAGAGACCCAGTACTTC
>TRBD2|TRBJ2-1|few|TRBV12-3/TRBV12-4
CASRLSGTSGRRYNEQFF
TGTGCCAGCAGGTTGAGTGGGACTAGCGGGAGGAGGTACAATGAGCAGTTCTTC
>.|TRBJ2-2|few|TRBV5-1
CASSQWEAGSGELFF
TGCGCCAGCAGCCAATGGGAGGCCGGGAGCGGGGAGCTGTTTTTT
>TRBD2|TRBJ2-1|many|TRBV20-1
CSASKAGTSYNEQFF
TGCAGTGCTAGTAAAGCCGGGACTAGCTACAATGAGCAGTTCTTC
>TRBD2|TRBJ2-5|.|TRBV5-1
CASSAGTSGAGSETQYF
TGCGCCAGCAGCGCGGGGACTAGCGGGGCGGGGAGTGAGACCCAGTACTTC
>.|TRBJ2-1|many|TRBV20-1
CSAREEETSYNEQFF
TGCAGTGCTAGGGAGGAGGAGACTTCCTACAATGAGCAGTTCTTC
>TRBD2|TRBJ2-7|many|TRBV20-1
CSATREGYEQYF
TGCAGTGCTACCCGGGAGGGCTACGAGCAGTACTTC
>.|TRBJ2-5|many|TRBV28
CASRGRGSQETQYF
TGTGCCAGCAGGGGTCGGGGGTCACAGGAGACCCAGTACTTC
>TRBD1|TRBJ1-2|many|TRBV9
CASSVNPTHGTGDGYTF
TGTGCCAGCAGCGTAAACCCTACCCATGGGACAGGGGATGGCTACACCTTC
>.|TRBJ2-3|.|TRBV20-1
CSVRLEDTQYF
TGCAGTGTTAGGCTCGAAGATACGCAGTATTTT